Following are 13 T cell receptor beta chains from one sample sequenced in a study of CD8+ T cells in alopecia areata. cDNA serving as the sequencing template came from extracted, reverse transcribed RNA. Sequenced by immunoSEQ multiplex PCR; TCRdb stores in-frame clones only, minus some. Observed in the sample are about 300,000 clones, none of them singletons. The sorting of pooled cutaneous lymph node cells relied on CD4, CD8alpha, NKG2D, NKG2ACE and other markers. The sequenced material came from CD4+ T cells sorted from a lymph node. The source is a C3H/HeJ mouse with alopecia areata. The strain's MHC type: H2-k.

This clone was found a few times. Gene names and germline refer to mouse. The read falls 4 residues short of the CDR3 end, and the missing part is taken from the germline J gene. The rearrangement joins TRBV13-1 to TRBJ2-4; TRBD2 agrees at 11 bases. CDR1 is NSHNY and CDR2 is SYGAGN in the germline V gene. The junction had 6 bases not matched to a gene; V was cut back by 0 bases and J by 3 bases. The CDR3 is made up of 17 amino acids. The CDR3 loop reads CASSDGGLGVVQNTLYF. The part of the CDR3 DNA that was read is TGTGCCAGCAGTGATGGGGGACTGGGGGTGGTGCAAAAC.

This clone was counted a few times. Gene names and germline refer to mouse. The read is 4 residues too short to cover the CDR3 end, so that end is filled in from the germline J gene. Distinct nucleotide sequences in the sample also encode this CDR3. V gene TRBV13-1 combines with J gene TRBJ2-3, with 11 positions matching TRBD2. The V and J ends lost 1 base and 1 base, in that order; junction bases with no gene match: 2. CDR3 length: 16 residues. Germline CDR1 is NSHNY and CDR2 is SYGAGN. Partial CDR3 DNA: TGTGCCAGCAGTGATCCGGGACTGGGGGGTGCAGAA. As protein: CASSDPGLGGAE. The entire CDR3 reads CASSDPGLGGAETLYF.

In its sample, this clone was seen a few times. The gene names here belong to mouse. From the germline J gene comes the end of the CDR3, since the read stops 4 residues before it. The rearrangement uses TRBV19 and TRBJ2-2; 9 nucleotides agree with TRBD1. Germline CDR1 is FNHDT and CDR2 is SITEND (reference sequence). V lost 0 bases and J lost 4; bases outside the gene matches: 1. This CDR3 has 15 amino acids. The CDR3 loop is CASSIGTGATGQLYF. Partial CDR3 DNA: TGTGCCAGCAGTATAGGGACAGGGGCCACCGGG.

This clone has more than one count but fewer than ten. The gene names here belong to mouse. Read data end 4 residues before the CDR3 end; the end is taken from the germline J gene. V gene TRBV5 combines with J gene TRBJ2-5; a possible D gene is TRBD1 (5 bases). Germline V gene data show CDR1 as LGHNA and CDR2 as YNLKQL (reference sequence). The CDR3 spans 14 residues. The CDR3 sequence: CASSQSTKGDTQYF. The part of the CDR3 DNA that was read is TGTGCCAGCAGCCAATCGACCAAGGGGGAC.

This clone was observed a few times. The gene symbols are mouse symbols. The observed sequence ends 4 residues before the CDR3 terminus, with the missing tail filled in from the germline J gene. V and J are TRBV13-1 and TRBJ1-2; D perhaps matches TRBD1 (6 bases). The CDR3 length is 14 residues. V lost 2 bases, J lost 0 bases, and 8 bases lay in between. Germline CDR1 reads NSHNY; CDR2 reads SYGAGN. The sequenced part of the CDR3 DNA is TGTGCCAGCAGTGAGGACAGCTCAAACTCC. It yields the protein CASSEDSSNS. The whole CDR3 is CASSEDSSNSDYTF.

Worth noting for this clone: Here the gene names and germline are mouse. The read terminates 4 residues ahead of where the CDR3 ends, so the germline J gene completes it. The rearrangement links TRBV13-2 to TRBJ1-2; the D is unclear. The CDR3 length is 15 residues. CDR1 is NNHNN and CDR2 is SYGAGS in the germline V gene (reference sequence). V gave up 2 bases and J gave up 0 bases, with 11 bases separating them. The chain's CDR3 is CASGEMTNANSDYTF. CDR3 bases read: TGTGCCAGCGGTGAAATGACAAACGCAAACTCC.

To note about this clone: Genes here carry mouse names. The CDR3: CASSPGTGGSQNTLYF. The covered CDR3 bases are TGTGCCAGCAGCCCCGGGACTGGGGGTAGTCAAAAC. The chain couples TRBV14 to TRBJ2-4, with 11 bases that match TRBD2. The read ends 4 residues shy of where the CDR3 ends; the end is completed using the germline J gene. The J segment lost 0 bases and the V segment lost 5 bases, leaving 5 bases of the junction unmatched. Germline CDR1 reads SGHDT; CDR2 reads FRDEAV. This CDR3 has 16 residues. Full variable domain (outside the CDR3, taken from reference TRBV14 and TRBJ2-4): EAGVTQSPRYAVLQEGQAVSFWCDPISGHDTLYWYQQPRDQGPQLLVYFRDEAVIDNSQLPSDRFSAVRPKGTNSTLKIQSAKQGDTATYLCASSPGTGGSQNTLYFGAGTRLSVL.

In its sample, this clone was seen a few times. Mouse gene names and germline throughout. The CDR3 end is not reached by the read, which stops 4 residues before it; the germline J gene fills it in. The chain carries TRBV5 and TRBJ2-1; D is tentatively TRBD1 or TRBD2 (6 bases each). The CDR3 covers 14 residues. CDR1 is LGHNA and CDR2 is YNLKQL in the germline V gene (reference sequence). V was trimmed by 1 base and J by 5 bases, leaving 9 bases between them. CDR3 amino acids: CASSQGGRDAEQFF. Incomplete CDR3 DNA: TGTGCCAGCAGCCAAGGGGGGCGGGATGCT.

This clone was observed many times. Here the gene names and germline are mouse. The CDR3 end is not reached by the read, which stops 4 residues before it; the germline J gene fills it in. V gene TRBV13-1 combines with J gene TRBJ1-1; the match to TRBD1 covers 10 bases. With V trimmed by 0 bases and J by 3 bases, 2 bases remained unmatched. This CDR3 region has 15 residues. The germline CDR1 and CDR2 sequences are NSHNY and SYGAGN. The sequenced CDR3 bases are TGTGCCAGCAGTGATGCGGACAGGGGGGACACA. It encodes CASSDADRGDT. The entire CDR3 reads CASSDADRGDTEVFF.

Note on this clone: These gene names are mouse names. The read ends 4 residues before the CDR3 terminus; that terminus is restored from the germline J gene. J is TRBJ1-2 and V is TRBV13-1; TRBD1 is a possible D gene (6 bases). Germline V gives CDR1 NSHNY, CDR2 SYGAGN. Deletions cut 5 bases from V and 0 bases from J, with 11 bases between. CDR3 length: 14 amino acids. The DNA read from the CDR3 is TGTGCCAGCAGGGCGGACAGTACAAACTCC. It specifies CASRADSTNS. The CDR3 in its entirety is CASRADSTNSDYTF.

Comments on this clone: Germline and genes here are mouse. Coverage ceases 4 residues before the CDR3 finishes, and the germline J gene fills in the end. The chain links TRBV5 to TRBJ2-5, with D tentatively TRBD1 (5 bases). Germline CDR1 LGHNA, CDR2 YNLKQL (reference sequence). The CDR3 runs 15 residues. Trimming took off 4 bases at V and 0 bases at J, with 11 bases between the two ends. The CDR3 loop is CASSPEGSNQDTQYF. The CDR3 DNA, read in part, is TGTGCCAGCAGCCCCGAGGGGTCTAACCAAGAC.

There are a few counts of this clone. Gene and germline names: mouse. The same CDR3 is also encoded by other DNA sequences in this sample. The part of the CDR3 DNA that was read is TGTGCCAGCAGGCGACTGGGGGAAGAC. It codes for CASRRLGED. The full CDR3 protein is CASRRLGEDTQYF. V gene TRBV19 combines with J gene TRBJ2-5; 9 positions agree with TRBD2. The read falls 4 residues short of the CDR3 end, and the missing part is taken from the germline J gene. CDR3 size: 13 residues. Looked up from germline, CDR1 is FNHDT and CDR2 is SITEND (reference sequence).

As for this clone: Gene names are the mouse ones. Read sequence stops 4 residues before the CDR3 end, and the germline J gene provides the missing end. The rearrangement uses TRBV13-1 and TRBJ2-2, with TRBD2 identical over 11 bases. J gave up 0 bases and V 3 bases, and 1 base lay outside the gene matches. This CDR3 region has 16 residues. In germline, CDR1 is NSHNY, CDR2 SYGAGN. The sequenced CDR3 bases are TGTGCCAGCAGTGGGACTGGGGGGACAAACACCGGG. It is translated as CASSGTGGTNTG. The full CDR3 protein is CASSGTGGTNTGQLYF.